These T cell receptor beta chains were read from a single sample in a study of early T cells in non-severe SARS-CoV-2 infection. TCRdb used MiXCR to reprocess the 5' RACE reads, holding one entry per CDR3 protein. This repertoire shows 25,000 to 30,000 distinct CDR3 sequences, 3.5% to 5.5% found once; its top ten account for about 9.3%. The sample consisted of whole blood. The source of these receptors is an adult who was a healthcare worker with PCR-confirmed SARS-CoV-2 infection or an uninfected control (not recorded which). Each CDR3 is given with its conserved first and last residue. Fields, in order: D gene, clone size, J gene, CDR3 length, V gene, CDR3 protein. D genes are given only for firm matches. Size is omitted from some rows. Given values are once, few, many or a class for expanded clones.

D: -
size: many
J: TRBJ2-7
length: 15
V: TRBV12-3/TRBV12-4
CDR3: CASKRPGLTHYEQYF

D: -
size: -
J: TRBJ2-7
length: 15
V: TRBV4-2
CDR3: CASSPGAGANYEQYF

D: -
size: many
J: TRBJ2-2
length: 14
V: TRBV27
CDR3: CAAGRLSNTGELFF

D: TRBD2
size: -
J: TRBJ2-7
length: 17
V: TRBV11-2
CDR3: CASSLVAGGLSLYEQYF

D: TRBD1
size: many
J: TRBJ2-1
length: 13
V: TRBV29-1
CDR3: CSALPGQHNEQFF

D: TRBD2
size: many
J: TRBJ2-5
length: 16
V: TRBV28
CDR3: CASSTPLAGVKETQYF

D: TRBD2
size: many
J: TRBJ2-7
length: 12
V: TRBV10-1
CDR3: CASSGLAGKEYF

D: -
size: once
J: TRBJ2-1
length: 13
V: TRBV10-3
CDR3: CAIKGRSGNEQFF

D: -
size: many
J: TRBJ2-1
length: 12
V: TRBV9
CDR3: CASSATDNEQFF

D: TRBD1
size: -
J: TRBJ2-3
length: 16
V: TRBV18
CDR3: CASSPGTGGTTDTQYF

D: TRBD1
size: many
J: TRBJ2-5
length: 15
V: TRBV7-9
CDR3: CASSLETGVQETQYF

D: TRBD2
size: medium-sized
J: TRBJ2-2
length: 15
V: TRBV7-8
CDR3: CATIRAGTNTGELFF

D: TRBD2
size: -
J: TRBJ2-1
length: 15
V: TRBV6-6
CDR3: CASRGTSGISAEQFF

D: -
size: many
J: TRBJ1-5
length: 13
V: TRBV6-6
CDR3: CASSYLQGMPQHF

D: TRBD2
size: many
J: TRBJ2-7
length: 15
V: TRBV6-5
CDR3: CASRGGLAGHYEQYF

D: TRBD2
size: many
J: TRBJ2-7
length: 14
V: TRBV20-1
CDR3: CSARDAGLAAEQYF

D: -
size: many
J: TRBJ1-1
length: 15
V: TRBV7-9
CDR3: CASSLYRGLNTEAFF

D: -
size: many
J: TRBJ1-1
length: 12
V: TRBV27
CDR3: CASSFFQGEAFF

D: -
size: many
J: TRBJ1-1
length: 13
V: TRBV25-1
CDR3: CASKRGGYTEAFF

D: TRBD1
size: many
J: TRBJ1-1
length: 16
V: TRBV28
CDR3: CASSSIGDRGPPEAFF

D: TRBD2
size: many
J: TRBJ2-1
length: 15
V: TRBV7-2
CDR3: CASSLASGNYNEQFF

D: -
size: many
J: TRBJ2-4
length: 16
V: TRBV7-9
CDR3: CASSRPLGALGNIQYF

D: TRBD1
size: -
J: TRBJ1-1
length: 14
V: TRBV7-3
CDR3: CASSSQGIGTEAFF

D: -
size: many
J: TRBJ2-4
length: 13
V: TRBV27
CDR3: CASPSGYWDIQYF

D: -
size: many
J: TRBJ2-1
length: 13
V: TRBV29-1
CDR3: CSVEVVQAGEQFF

D: TRBD2
size: -
J: TRBJ2-1
length: 16
V: TRBV5-1
CDR3: CASSLGSSGMYNEQFF

D: -
size: -
J: TRBJ1-2
length: 13
V: TRBV29-1
CDR3: CSATRSGPHGYTF

D: -
size: many
J: TRBJ2-5
length: 12
V: TRBV29-1
CDR3: CSVERGRETQYF

D: TRBD1
size: few
J: TRBJ1-3
length: 17
V: TRBV7-6
CDR3: CASSLTTGTGGGDTIYF

D: TRBD2
size: many
J: TRBJ2-3
length: 15
V: TRBV7-2
CDR3: CASATGGGFTDTQYF

D: TRBD1
size: many
J: TRBJ1-5
length: 13
V: TRBV28
CDR3: CASTDRAKQPQHF

D: -
size: many
J: TRBJ2-5
length: 13
V: TRBV27
CDR3: CASSLNSGALQGF

D: -
size: many
J: TRBJ2-2
length: 15
V: TRBV7-9
CDR3: CASTLSAVNTGELFF

D: -
size: -
J: TRBJ2-5
length: 13
V: TRBV2
CDR3: CASKGGRGETQYF

D: -
size: -
J: TRBJ2-3
length: 12
V: TRBV3-1
CDR3: CASSQWVDTQYF

D: -
size: many
J: TRBJ1-1
length: 13
V: TRBV7-3
CDR3: CASSSGHGTEAFF

D: TRBD2
size: -
J: TRBJ2-3
length: 15
V: TRBV20-1
CDR3: CSARGTSGFTDTQYF

D: TRBD1
size: many
J: TRBJ2-1
length: 14
V: TRBV19
CDR3: CASSPGTGPKVQFF

D: -
size: many
J: TRBJ2-7
length: 15
V: TRBV20-1
CDR3: CSAGDLSSPYYEQYF

D: -
size: many
J: TRBJ2-5
length: 13
V: TRBV6-2/TRBV6-3
CDR3: CASTPRYQETQYF

D: TRBD2
size: many
J: TRBJ2-3
length: 16
V: TRBV27
CDR3: CASSPIAGEPEDTQYF

D: TRBD1
size: -
J: TRBJ1-1
length: 14
V: TRBV5-6
CDR3: CASSLGDRNTEAFF

D: -
size: many
J: TRBJ1-1
length: 11
V: TRBV10-2
CDR3: CASIEGTEAFF

D: TRBD2
size: many
J: TRBJ2-2
length: 15
V: TRBV11-2
CDR3: CASSPRLAGAGELFF

D: TRBD2
size: many
J: TRBJ2-1
length: 17
V: TRBV11-1
CDR3: CASSRRLAGGSYNEQFF

D: TRBD2
size: many
J: TRBJ2-1
length: 17
V: TRBV19
CDR3: CASSIAGTSGAGNEQFF

D: TRBD1
size: -
J: TRBJ2-5
length: 13
V: TRBV5-1
CDR3: CASRDRGKETQYF

D: -
size: many
J: TRBJ1-1
length: 13
V: TRBV6-6
CDR3: CASSYRGFTEAFF

D: -
size: few
J: TRBJ2-3
length: 15
V: TRBV12-3/TRBV12-4
CDR3: CASSLGLGATDTQYF

D: -
size: few
J: TRBJ2-3
length: 16
V: TRBV20-1
CDR3: CSARDVRGTYTDTQYF

D: TRBD2
size: -
J: TRBJ2-3
length: 12
V: TRBV3-1
CDR3: CASSQTSGGRYF

D: -
size: medium-sized
J: TRBJ2-5
length: 14
V: TRBV2
CDR3: CASSERGLEETQYF

D: TRBD1
size: -
J: TRBJ2-7
length: 16
V: TRBV7-3
CDR3: CASSQSPGQGAREQYF

D: TRBD2
size: many
J: TRBJ2-5
length: 17
V: TRBV7-9
CDR3: CASSRGTSGRNPQTQYF

D: -
size: many
J: TRBJ1-2
length: 17
V: TRBV6-1
CDR3: CASSEAGEAPRNYGYTF

D: TRBD1
size: many
J: TRBJ2-3
length: 16
V: TRBV6-2/TRBV6-3
CDR3: CASSEQGPTSTDTQYF

D: -
size: many
J: TRBJ2-2
length: 13
V: TRBV5-4
CDR3: CASSLSGPGELFF

D: -
size: many
J: TRBJ2-5
length: 14
V: TRBV7-7
CDR3: CASSLIRAGETQYF

D: TRBD1
size: few
J: TRBJ1-5
length: 13
V: TRBV29-1
CDR3: CSVQGQSNQPQHF